This TCR beta chain was retrieved from a study of blood T cell repertoires in COVID-19. On the study more broadly: Samples of COVID-19 (acute and convalescent) were obtained from the United States, Italy and Spain. Sources were T cells, B-cell-depleted T cells, or PBMCs; the material itself was cDNA or gDNA.

Trimming at V came to 3 bases and at J to 5 bases, leaving 7 bases not matched to a gene. Per the germline V gene, CDR1 is SGDLS and CDR2 is YYNGEE. The CDR3 covers 15 residues. This clone was recorded many times. Original processing methods: Estimation of nucleated cell counts relied on the amplification of reference gene primers. Repertoires were generated with immunoSEQ multiplex PCR, while TCRdb's copy carries only in-frame clones and drops some. Clone size and V and J calls were adopted from that table, with D and trimming inferred from the DNA. The table shows about 270,000 clones, with 81% occurring only once.

This clonotype originated in an older woman with active or convalescent COVID-19. Sequenced input: peripheral blood. V gene TRBV9 combines with J gene TRBJ2-5; 10 bases fit TRBD2. The CDR3 nucleotides are TGTGCCAGCAGCGGCATCAGCGGGGGGGCGGAGACCCAGTACTTC. It translates to CASSGISGGAETQYF.